The rows below give T cell receptor beta chains drawn from one sample of a study of shared clonotypes between healthy human individuals. Sequenced by immunoSEQ multiplex PCR; TCRdb stores in-frame clones only, minus some. Among around 1.6 million clones listed, approximately 98% were seen once. Sequences were obtained from naive CD4+ T cells sorted from blood. These receptor sequences come from a man aged 30 to 45 in good health. Each CDR3 is given with its conserved first and last residue. The D gene is left open where the match is weak. Size is omitted from some rows. Given values are once, few, many or a class for expanded clones.

j_gene: TRBJ2-7
abundance: -
v_gene: TRBV18
d_gene: TRBD2
CDR3nt: TGTGCCAGCTCACCTCGCGGGGGAGGATCCTACGAGCAGTACTTC
CDR3aa: CASSPRGGGSYEQYF

j_gene: TRBJ2-5
abundance: -
v_gene: TRBV30
d_gene: TRBD1
CDR3nt: TGTGCCTGGAGTCAGGGGGCCCAAGAGACCCAGTACTTC
CDR3aa: CAWSQGAQETQYF

j_gene: TRBJ2-1
abundance: once
v_gene: TRBV5-1
d_gene: TRBD1
CDR3nt: TGCGCCAGCAGCTTGCCCATGACAGGGGAGCTTAATGAGCAGTTCTTC
CDR3aa: CASSLPMTGELNEQFF

j_gene: TRBJ2-5
abundance: -
v_gene: TRBV7-9
d_gene: TRBD2
CDR3nt: TGTGCCAGCAGTTATACTAGCGGGAGACACCAAGAGACCCAGTACTTC
CDR3aa: CASSYTSGRHQETQYF

j_gene: TRBJ2-1
abundance: -
v_gene: TRBV5-6
d_gene: -
CDR3nt: TGTGCCAGCAGCTTGAGCTACAATGAGCAGTTCTTC
CDR3aa: CASSLSYNEQFF

j_gene: TRBJ2-1
abundance: -
v_gene: TRBV19
d_gene: -
CDR3nt: TGTGCCAGTAGTATGATTTTCCACAATGAGCAGTTCTTC
CDR3aa: CASSMIFHNEQFF

j_gene: TRBJ1-1
abundance: -
v_gene: TRBV30
d_gene: -
CDR3nt: TGTGCCTGGGGGAGGACTGAAGCTTTCTTT
CDR3aa: CAWGRTEAFF

j_gene: TRBJ2-3
abundance: -
v_gene: TRBV19
d_gene: TRBD2
CDR3nt: TGTGCCAGTAGTATAGCGGGAGCGGGAGTTAGGGATACGCAGTATTTT
CDR3aa: CASSIAGAGVRDTQYF

j_gene: TRBJ2-1
abundance: -
v_gene: TRBV11-2
d_gene: TRBD2
CDR3nt: TGTGCCAGCAGCGTAATGCGGACTAGCGGGAGAAGTTTATACAATGAGCAGTTCTTC
CDR3aa: CASSVMRTSGRSLYNEQFF

j_gene: TRBJ2-5
abundance: -
v_gene: TRBV5-1
d_gene: TRBD1
CDR3nt: TGCGCCAGCAGCCTCCCCGGCAGACAGGGCCCAGAGACCCAGTACTTC
CDR3aa: CASSLPGRQGPETQYF

j_gene: TRBJ1-2
abundance: -
v_gene: TRBV6-5
d_gene: -
CDR3nt: TGTGCCAGCATGGCGGGGGGCGGTAATGGCTACACCTTC
CDR3aa: CASMAGGGNGYTF

j_gene: TRBJ2-1
abundance: -
v_gene: TRBV28
d_gene: -
CDR3nt: TGTGCCAGCAGTTTGAGGGTAAGGACCTACAATGAGCAGTTCTTC
CDR3aa: CASSLRVRTYNEQFF

j_gene: TRBJ2-7
abundance: -
v_gene: TRBV15
d_gene: -
CDR3nt: TGTGCCACCAGCAGAGATGGGAACAGGGAGTACGAGCAGTACTTC
CDR3aa: CATSRDGNREYEQYF

j_gene: TRBJ2-1
abundance: -
v_gene: TRBV6-5
d_gene: -
CDR3nt: TGTGCCAGCAGTTCGCTTAGGAGTTCTGAGCAGTTCTTC
CDR3aa: CASSSLRSSEQFF

j_gene: TRBJ2-6
abundance: -
v_gene: TRBV7-3
d_gene: TRBD1
CDR3nt: TGTGCCAGCAGCCGTGGACAGGGGGCGCTTGGGGCCAACGTCCTGACTTTC
CDR3aa: CASSRGQGALGANVLTF

j_gene: TRBJ2-2
abundance: -
v_gene: TRBV11-1
d_gene: TRBD1
CDR3nt: TGTGCCAGCAGCACAGACAGGGTCAGGGGCACCGGGGAGCTGTTTTTT
CDR3aa: CASSTDRVRGTGELFF

j_gene: TRBJ1-2
abundance: -
v_gene: TRBV2
d_gene: -
CDR3nt: TGTGCCAGCAGTGAGACCGGCCCGAGAGGCTACACCTTC
CDR3aa: CASSETGPRGYTF

j_gene: TRBJ1-4
abundance: -
v_gene: TRBV5-1
d_gene: -
CDR3nt: TGCGCCAGCAGCTTGGAAGGGCTCGATGAAAAACTGTTTTTT
CDR3aa: CASSLEGLDEKLFF

j_gene: TRBJ2-1
abundance: -
v_gene: TRBV9
d_gene: -
CDR3nt: TGTGCCAGCAGCGTAACTGGGCTTAGCAATGAGCAGTTCTTC
CDR3aa: CASSVTGLSNEQFF

j_gene: TRBJ2-1
abundance: -
v_gene: TRBV28
d_gene: -
CDR3nt: TGTGCCAGCAGTAGGTCGCGATGGAGCGAGCAGTTCTTC
CDR3aa: CASSRSRWSEQFF

j_gene: TRBJ2-5
abundance: -
v_gene: TRBV7-9
d_gene: TRBD1
CDR3nt: TGTGCCAGCAGCTCCCCAGGGGGCCGGGAGACCCAGTACTTC
CDR3aa: CASSSPGGRETQYF

j_gene: TRBJ2-3
abundance: -
v_gene: TRBV18
d_gene: TRBD1
CDR3nt: TGTGCCAGCTCACCACCGAGGACAGGAGGAACAGATACGCAGTATTTT
CDR3aa: CASSPPRTGGTDTQYF

j_gene: TRBJ2-1
abundance: -
v_gene: TRBV27
d_gene: TRBD1
CDR3nt: TGTGCCAGCAGTTTATCCGGGACAGGGGTTTATGAGCAGTTCTTC
CDR3aa: CASSLSGTGVYEQFF

j_gene: TRBJ2-2
abundance: -
v_gene: TRBV20-1
d_gene: -
CDR3nt: TGCAGTGCACTCGGTACCGGGGAGCTGTTTTTT
CDR3aa: CSALGTGELFF

j_gene: TRBJ2-2
abundance: -
v_gene: TRBV5-1
d_gene: TRBD2
CDR3nt: TGCGCCAGCAGCTTGTGGGGTACTAGCGGGGCAAACACCGGGGAGCTGTTTTTT
CDR3aa: CASSLWGTSGANTGELFF

j_gene: TRBJ2-4
abundance: -
v_gene: TRBV4-3
d_gene: -
CDR3nt: TGCGCCAGCAGCCAAGAAGAGGGGCAGATAGCTTACAAAAACATTCAGTACTTC
CDR3aa: CASSQEEGQIAYKNIQYF

j_gene: TRBJ2-1
abundance: -
v_gene: TRBV19
d_gene: TRBD2
CDR3nt: TGTGCCAGTAGTAAGCGTCTAGCGGGAGAAAATGAGCAGTTCTTC
CDR3aa: CASSKRLAGENEQFF

j_gene: TRBJ1-1
abundance: -
v_gene: TRBV6-5
d_gene: TRBD1
CDR3nt: TGTGCCAGCAGCCTCAGGCAGGGGGCCGCTGAAGCTTTCTTT
CDR3aa: CASSLRQGAAEAFF

j_gene: TRBJ2-6
abundance: -
v_gene: TRBV5-6
d_gene: -
CDR3nt: TGTGCCAGCAGCTTGGAGAGGCAGGGACCCCTCTCTGGGGCCAACGTCCTGACTTTC
CDR3aa: CASSLERQGPLSGANVLTF

j_gene: TRBJ1-1
abundance: -
v_gene: TRBV28
d_gene: -
CDR3nt: TGTGCCAGTATGACCGGGGGTGTGAACACTGAAGCTTTCTTT
CDR3aa: CASMTGGVNTEAFF

j_gene: TRBJ1-5
abundance: -
v_gene: TRBV18
d_gene: -
CDR3nt: TGTGCCAGCTCGATGGGATCAAAGTGGCCCCAGCATTTT
CDR3aa: CASSMGSKWPQHF

j_gene: TRBJ2-5
abundance: -
v_gene: TRBV4-2
d_gene: -
CDR3nt: TGTGCCAGCAGCCAAGATGAAGAGACCCAGTACTTC
CDR3aa: CASSQDEETQYF

j_gene: TRBJ2-5
abundance: -
v_gene: TRBV29-1
d_gene: TRBD1
CDR3nt: TGCAGCTTAGGACAGGGGCAAGAGACCCAGTACTTC
CDR3aa: CSLGQGQETQYF

j_gene: TRBJ1-5
abundance: -
v_gene: TRBV2
d_gene: -
CDR3nt: TGTGCCAGCAGTGAAGCGCCCAGTCAAGTTCAGCCCCAGCATTTT
CDR3aa: CASSEAPSQVQPQHF

j_gene: TRBJ2-5
abundance: -
v_gene: TRBV6-1
d_gene: -
CDR3nt: TGTGCCAGCAGTGGCGGGGGCAGTCAAGAGACCCAGTACTTC
CDR3aa: CASSGGGSQETQYF

j_gene: TRBJ1-4
abundance: -
v_gene: TRBV7-8
d_gene: -
CDR3nt: TGTGCCAGCAGCCCTAAGAGGGCGCTTAATGAAAAACTGTTTTTT
CDR3aa: CASSPKRALNEKLFF

j_gene: TRBJ1-4
abundance: -
v_gene: TRBV30
d_gene: -
CDR3nt: TGTGCCGTAAAACAGGGACCCGAAAAACTGTTTTTT
CDR3aa: CAVKQGPEKLFF

j_gene: TRBJ2-7
abundance: -
v_gene: TRBV30
d_gene: -
CDR3nt: TGTGCCTGGAGCGAAGTCCACGAGCAGTACTTC
CDR3aa: CAWSEVHEQYF

j_gene: TRBJ2-1
abundance: -
v_gene: TRBV5-1
d_gene: TRBD1
CDR3nt: TGCGCCAGCAGCTTTAGGACAGGCCACAATGAGCAGTTCTTC
CDR3aa: CASSFRTGHNEQFF

j_gene: TRBJ2-3
abundance: -
v_gene: TRBV6-6
d_gene: -
CDR3nt: TGTGCCAGCAGTTACGGGGCGTCCTCTACGTGGGATACGCAGTATTTT
CDR3aa: CASSYGASSTWDTQYF

j_gene: TRBJ1-1
abundance: once
v_gene: TRBV5-4
d_gene: TRBD1
CDR3nt: TGTGCCAGCAGCCCGGGACAGCTAATTATGAACACTGAAGCTTTCTTT
CDR3aa: CASSPGQLIMNTEAFF

j_gene: TRBJ2-1
abundance: -
v_gene: TRBV18
d_gene: TRBD2
CDR3nt: TGTGCCAGCTCACTTACCAGGACTAGCAGGAGTGAGGATGAGCAGTTCTTC
CDR3aa: CASSLTRTSRSEDEQFF

j_gene: TRBJ1-3
abundance: once
v_gene: TRBV27
d_gene: TRBD1
CDR3nt: TGTGCCAGCAGTCCAGACAGGGCTGGAAACACCATATATTTT
CDR3aa: CASSPDRAGNTIYF

j_gene: TRBJ2-1
abundance: -
v_gene: TRBV29-1
d_gene: TRBD1
CDR3nt: TGCAGTTTAAGGCTAGGGACAGGGGACCACAATGAGCAGTTCTTC
CDR3aa: CSLRLGTGDHNEQFF

j_gene: TRBJ1-3
abundance: -
v_gene: TRBV7-2
d_gene: -
CDR3nt: TGTGCCAGCAGCTCGATGGGTGGGGTTGGCGGAAACACCATATATTTT
CDR3aa: CASSSMGGVGGNTIYF

j_gene: TRBJ2-2
abundance: -
v_gene: TRBV13
d_gene: -
CDR3nt: TGTGCCAGCAGCTTAGGTGCCGGGGAGCTGTTTTTT
CDR3aa: CASSLGAGELFF

j_gene: TRBJ1-1
abundance: -
v_gene: TRBV5-1
d_gene: -
CDR3nt: TGCGCCAGCAGCTTCGGGGCGCGGACTGAAGCTTTCTTT
CDR3aa: CASSFGARTEAFF

j_gene: TRBJ1-5
abundance: -
v_gene: TRBV11-2
d_gene: TRBD1
CDR3nt: TGTGCCAGCAGCTTAGACGGGACAGGGTTTCAGCCCCAGCATTTT
CDR3aa: CASSLDGTGFQPQHF

j_gene: TRBJ2-2
abundance: -
v_gene: TRBV11-3
d_gene: TRBD2
CDR3nt: TGTGCCAGCAGCTTAGGCCTAGCGGGAGGGCCTGGCACCGGGGAGCTGTTTTTT
CDR3aa: CASSLGLAGGPGTGELFF

j_gene: TRBJ1-3
abundance: -
v_gene: TRBV2
d_gene: TRBD1
CDR3nt: TGTGCCAGCAGTGTCCCGGGACAGGGGAACACCATATATTTT
CDR3aa: CASSVPGQGNTIYF

j_gene: TRBJ2-5
abundance: -
v_gene: TRBV5-6
d_gene: -
CDR3nt: TGTGCCAGCAGCTCCGATCAAAGGGAGACCCAGTACTTC
CDR3aa: CASSSDQRETQYF

j_gene: TRBJ2-2
abundance: -
v_gene: TRBV7-9
d_gene: TRBD2
CDR3nt: TGTGCCAGCAGCTCCACAGCGGGAGTAGGGACCGGGGAGCTGTTTTTT
CDR3aa: CASSSTAGVGTGELFF

j_gene: TRBJ1-4
abundance: -
v_gene: TRBV18
d_gene: TRBD1
CDR3nt: TGTGCCAGCTCACTCGTAGGACAGGAAAATGAAAAACTGTTTTTT
CDR3aa: CASSLVGQENEKLFF

j_gene: TRBJ2-1
abundance: -
v_gene: TRBV14
d_gene: -
CDR3nt: TGTGCCAGCAGCCAAGTCGCCTCCTACAATGAGCAGTTCTTC
CDR3aa: CASSQVASYNEQFF

j_gene: TRBJ1-4
abundance: -
v_gene: TRBV5-1
d_gene: -
CDR3nt: TGCGCCAGCAGCTTGGAATGGGGAAGGGGAGGAGAAAAACTGTTTTTT
CDR3aa: CASSLEWGRGGEKLFF